The 11 T cell receptor beta chains presented below share a single source sample, sequenced in a study of shared clonotypes between healthy human individuals. The table came from immunoSEQ multiplex PCR; TCRdb's copy has only in-frame clones and leaves some out. The sample holds 850,000 to 1,200,000 clones, around 75% seen once. Material: memory CD4+ T cells sorted from blood. Indicated subset: CD45RA-negative fraction. The receptors were gathered from a man between 18 and 29 years old in good health.

This sequence joins TRBV19 and TRBJ2-2; 7 nucleotides line up with TRBD1. V trimming: 5 bases; J trimming: 5 bases; junction bases outside the gene matches: 5. Germline CDR1 LNHDA, CDR2 SQIVND (reference sequence). The CDR3 has 14 residues. CDR3 nucleotide sequence: TGTGCCAGTAGTGTGGGACAGCATACCGGGGAGCTGTTTTTT. This gives the protein CASSVGQHTGELFF.

This rearrangement joins TRBV7-8 to TRBJ1-1; no definite D call. Trimming pared 1 base from V and 5 bases from J, leaving 11 bases between. Looked up from germline, CDR1 is SGHVS and CDR2 is FQNEAQ. The CDR3 totals 14 residues. The CDR3 DNA sequence: TGTGCCAGCAGCTTAGTATCGGCCCAAACTGAAGCTTTCTTT. It yields the protein CASSLVSAQTEAFF.

The J gene is TRBJ2-2, the V gene TRBV23-1; TRBD2 agrees at 8 bases. TRBV23-1 is recorded as an ORF, its role being uncertain. After removal of 2 bases from V and 0 bases from J, the junction contained 23 bases not matched to a gene. The CDR3 contains 23 residues. The CDR3 sequence is CASSQPPLLTGIRAGANTGELFF. Here the CDR3 DNA reads TGCGCCAGCAGTCAACCGCCTCTACTTACAGGGATCAGAGCGGGGGCGAACACCGGGGAGCTGTTTTTT.

On this clone: At the DNA level, this CDR3 is encoded by other sequences in the same sample as well. The rearrangement uses TRBV5-4 and TRBJ2-7, with D possibly matching TRBD1 (6 bases). Germline CDR1 and CDR2: SGHNT and YYREEE (reference sequence). The CDR3 is 14 amino acids. The V and J ends lost 2 bases and 0 bases respectively, with 9 bases between them. CDR3: CASSLGQSSYEQYF. For the CDR3, the DNA is TGTGCCAGCAGCTTAGGACAGAGCTCCTACGAGCAGTACTTC.

A word on this clone: The sample contains more than one DNA sequence encoding this CDR3. The genes are TRBV5-1 and TRBJ1-2; weak D call: TRBD1 (6 bases). This CDR3 spans 13 amino acids. From germline, CDR1 is SGHRS and CDR2 YFSETQ. Between the trimmed V and J ends, which lost 3 bases and 4 bases, there was a span of 10 bases. The CDR3, as DNA: TGCGCCAGCAGCTCGGACAGTTCCTATGGCTACACCTTC. Its protein is CASSSDSSYGYTF.

V is TRBV14 and J is TRBJ1-3; 8 nucleotides agree with TRBD1. J was trimmed by 4 bases and V by 0 bases; bases with no gene match: 8. Germline CDR1 is SGHDN and CDR2 is FVKESK. The CDR3 spans 17 residues. The CDR3 coding sequence is TGTGCCAGCAGCCAAGATCACTGGACAGGGAAGGGAAACACCATATATTTT. Amino acid sequence: CASSQDHWTGKGNTIYF.

The rearrangement links TRBV7-6 to TRBJ1-3; D unresolved. The germline V and J ends were trimmed by 1 base and 4 bases, with 8 bases remaining between them. The CDR3 runs 14 residues. Germline V gene sequence: CDR1 SGHVS, CDR2 FNYEAQ. CDR3 coding DNA: TGTGCCAGCAGCTTAGGAACGGTCGGAAACACCATATATTTT. It codes for CASSLGTVGNTIYF. Filled out from reference TRBV7-6 and TRBJ1-3, the complete variable domain reads GAGVSQSPRYKVTKRGQDVALRCDPISGHVSLYWYRQALGQGPEFLTYFNYEAQQDKSGLPNDRFSAERPEGSISTLTIQRTEQRDSAMYRCASSLGTVGNTIYFGEGSWLTVV.

The rearrangement uses TRBV5-6 and TRBJ1-3; the D gene is possibly TRBD1 (5 bases). The CDR3 runs to 15 residues. V was trimmed by 2 bases and J by 2 bases, leaving 11 bases between them. Germline CDR1 reads SGHDT; CDR2 reads YYEEEE. CDR3 loop: CASSFQGKAGNTIYF. In DNA, the CDR3 is TGTGCCAGCAGCTTCCAGGGAAAAGCTGGAAACACCATATATTTT.

The gene calls are TRBV30 and TRBJ1-1; 11 bases are shared with TRBD1. Trimming took 2 bases from V and 6 from J; bases not matched to a gene: 2. The germline V gene encodes CDR1 GTSNPN and CDR2 SVGIG (reference sequence). The CDR3 runs 13 residues. The CDR3 here is CAWSPGQGAEAFF. For the CDR3, the DNA is TGTGCCTGGAGTCCGGGACAGGGGGCTGAAGCTTTCTTT.

The chain combines TRBV19 with TRBJ1-2; D uncertain. V lost 6 bases and J lost 2, with 16 bases in between. The germline V gene encodes CDR1 LNHDA and CDR2 SQIVND (reference sequence). The CDR3 is made up of 15 amino acids. In DNA form, the CDR3 reads TGTGCCAGTAGCATCCAGCCTCAAGGGAACTATGGCTACACCTTC. Translating gives CASSIQPQGNYGYTF.

This clone turned up a few times. The gene calls are TRBV6-1 and TRBJ2-4, with D unclear. Germline V gene data show CDR1 as MNHNS and CDR2 as SASEGT. Deletions cut 1 base from V and 2 bases from J, with 24 bases between. CDR3 length: 20 residues. In DNA form, the CDR3 reads TGTGCCAGCAGTGAAGTTATCAACATGCGCGTTCGTTTGACCAAAAACATTCAGTACTTC. Protein sequence: CASSEVINMRVRLTKNIQYF.